This T cell receptor (beta chain) was retrieved from a study of blood T cell repertoires in COVID-19. At the level of the study: The cDNA or gDNA used as material had been derived from T cells, B-cell-depleted T cells, or PBMCs.

The germline gives CDR1 SGHRS, CDR2 YFSETQ. The CDR3 spans 17 residues. With 4 bases clipped from V and 6 bases from J, the junction kept 10 bases outside the gene matches. This table comes from immunoSEQ multiplex PCR, and its TCRdb copy is limited to in-frame clones, with some not included. The table records about 240,000 clones, approximately 83% of them present only once. The clonotype originates from a woman older than 75 with acute or convalescent COVID-19. The rearrangement links TRBV5-1 to TRBJ2-2; 12 nucleotides match TRBD2. The sequenced sample was peripheral blood. The CDR3 sequence: CASSLGLAGFGAGELFF. DNA for the CDR3: TGCGCCAGCAGCCTAGGACTAGCGGGATTCGGGGCCGGGGAGCTGTTTTTT.